This entry features one TCR beta chain sequence. Its antigen remains undetermined. It has no much larger one-base neighbor in the sample; base qualities were not kept. This sample was included in a study of Tregs in tolerant kidney transplant recipients (dated by TCRdb to between 2019 and 2020). For the wider study: The study used TCRbeta sequencing to identify donor-specific regulatory T cells before combined kidney and bone marrow transplantation, then tracked those cells after transplant. Summary of the overall study and its limitations: Expanding Tregs with activated donor B cells appeared to identify the most biologically relevant and donor-specific TCRbeta repertoire. For some patients, the PCR primers changed as time went on, which meant samples from those patients could not be compared with one another at the nucleotide level. Because the study included only a small number of patients, the results must be confirmed in larger populations and under other immunosuppression protocols. Biological reproducibility was not directly addressed, though technical replication error appeared minimal. Donor-specific Treg expansion was found to exceed global Treg expansion in tolerant patients, suggesting antigen-driven rather than nonspecific expansion.

From its cysteine to its phenylalanine, the CDR3 spans 16 amino acids. Of all the DNA, just the CDR3 is kept, 48 bases in frame from base 1. Genomic DNA was extracted from sorted cells with the QIAGEN DNeasy Blood and Tissue Kit for TCRbeta CDR3 sequencing. High-throughput TCRbeta CDR3 sequencing was carried out commercially through immunoSEQ, with PCR amplification with bias correction and internal controls included. As for the authors' bioinformatics: Unique productive TCRbeta sequences were defined by CDR3 nucleotide sequence where primers matched, otherwise by CDR3 amino acid sequence with Vbeta and Jbeta genes. To correct for sorting error, sequences found in more than one sorted population at a frequency ratio of 2:1 or less were discarded, and the remaining shared sequences were assigned to the population with the higher frequency. Donor-reactive sequences were defined as at least 5-fold expanded in CFSE-low cells versus unstimulated cells, with frequency of at least 0.01% in CFSE-low cells. Repertoire divergence was quantified by Jensen-Shannon divergence using the top 100 TCRbeta sequences ranked by frequency. For samples with multiple sequencing runs, sorting error was corrected separately for each run before the runs were pooled. This is the immuneACCESS table as TCRdb keeps it, with only in-frame sequences that have V and J called. A part of the clones is gone; compared with another copy, unresolved V genes explain less than half, and the rest is unexplained. That table supplies the V and J calls and clone size; D and trimming were determined from the DNA. The sample has about 64,000 clones on record, roughly 86% of them singletons. Around 4.1% of the sample is in the top ten clones.

In light of the paper, this sample's time point label describes: 6 months after combined kidney and bone marrow transplant. The transplants used related donors with nonmyeloablative bone marrow transplantation, and mixed chimerism in the human trials was transient. Unstimulated Tregs (CD4+CD25+CD127-), CD4+ non-Tregs (CD4+CD25-), CD4 and CD8 cells were FACS-sorted from thawed PBMCs. The patients were a few recipients of combined kidney and bone marrow transplants from the ITN036ST trial, and samples were available only for these trial subjects. Healthy control blood was processed to PBMCs by Ficoll density gradient and cryopreserved, and patient PBMCs were collected before and after transplant.

The starting material was CD4+ T cells from blood (PBMCs), obtained 6 months after the transplant. The chain uses TRBV21-1 and TRBJ2-1; the table assigns TRBD2, which was not confirmed against the DNA. TRBV21-1 is flagged as a pseudogene. This clonotype was sampled from a human patient who received a combined kidney and bone marrow transplant. Following a transplant, some T cells may be graft donor cells, not patient cells. The DNA sequence is TGTGCCAGCAGCAAAGAAGCTAGCGGAAAAAACAATGAGCAGTTCTTC. Translated, this is CASSKEASGKNNEQFF.